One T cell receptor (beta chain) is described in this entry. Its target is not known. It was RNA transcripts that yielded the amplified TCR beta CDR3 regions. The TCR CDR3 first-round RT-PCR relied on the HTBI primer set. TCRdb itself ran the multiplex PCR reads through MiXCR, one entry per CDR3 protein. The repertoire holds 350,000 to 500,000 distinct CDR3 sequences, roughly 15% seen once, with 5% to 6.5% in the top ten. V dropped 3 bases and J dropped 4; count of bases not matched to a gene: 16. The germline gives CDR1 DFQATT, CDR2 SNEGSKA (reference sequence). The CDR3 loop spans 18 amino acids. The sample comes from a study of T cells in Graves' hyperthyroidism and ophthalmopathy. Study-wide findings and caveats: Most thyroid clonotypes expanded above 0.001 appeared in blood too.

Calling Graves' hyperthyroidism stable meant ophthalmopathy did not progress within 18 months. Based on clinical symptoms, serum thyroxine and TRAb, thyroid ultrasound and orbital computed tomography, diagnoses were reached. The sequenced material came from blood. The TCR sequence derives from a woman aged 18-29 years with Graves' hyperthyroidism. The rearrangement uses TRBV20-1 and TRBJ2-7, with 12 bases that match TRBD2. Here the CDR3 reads CSASFSWASGRAGYEQYF. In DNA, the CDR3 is TGCAGTGCTAGCTTTTCGTGGGCTAGCGGGAGGGCCGGGTACGAGCAGTACTTC.